The 26 T cell receptor beta chains in this list originate from one sample, sequenced in a study of cytomegalovirus exposure and HLA in healthy donors (dated by TCRdb to 2015 to 2018). Library preparation was by the immunoSEQ multiplex PCR assay. For the multiplex PCR, a mixture combining 60 forward primers for TCR Vbeta segments and 13 reverse primers for TCR Jbeta segments was used. Not all clones reach the TCRdb copy of this immuneACCESS table, which keeps in-frame sequences only. Checked studies attribute under half of the gap to unresolved V genes and leave the rest unexplained. The sample table records some 190,000 clones; roughly 80% of these occur just once. The top ten constitute about 2.4% of the sample. Material: PBMCs. Receptors originate from a male donor in good health and CMV-seronegative.

The chain has TRBV5-5 and TRBJ2-6; 8 positions agree with TRBD1. CDR3 length: 19 residues. CDR1 and CDR2 from the germline V gene are SGHKS and YYEKEE (reference sequence). Germline trimming cut 2 bases from V and 1 base from J; bases unmatched to any gene: 11. This CDR3 is CASSLQQGVGWSGANVLTF. As DNA, the CDR3 is TGTGCCAGCAGCTTACAACAGGGGGTAGGGTGGTCTGGGGCCAACGTCCTGACTTTC.

This chain links TRBV9 with TRBJ2-5, with D perhaps TRBD2 (6 bases). The V gene lost 0 bases and the J gene lost 4 bases, with 13 bases spanning the gap. Germline V gene data show CDR1 as SGDLS and CDR2 as YYNGEE. The CDR3 loop spans 15 amino acids. The CDR3 bases are TGTGCCAGCAGCGTAGGGGGGGACGTAAGAGAGACCCAGTACTTC. Amino acids: CASSVGGDVRETQYF.

The CDR3 sequence: CASKPPIAFNYGYTF. CDR3 DNA sequence: TGTGCCAGCAAGCCCCCCATCGCCTTTAACTATGGCTACACCTTC. The J gene is TRBJ1-2, the V gene TRBV28; D ambiguous. The CDR3 runs 15 residues. The germline CDR1 and CDR2 sequences are MDHEN and SYDVKM. Trimming shortened V by 7 bases and J by 1 base, and 16 bases separated the two germline ends.

This clone showed up just a few times. The chain combines TRBV5-8 with TRBJ2-7; TRBD1 matches at 7 bases. The CDR3 is 14 amino acids. Germline V gene data show CDR1 as SGHTS and CDR2 as YDEGEE. With V trimmed by 0 bases and J by 7 bases, 7 bases remained unmatched. The CDR3 protein is CASSLDGQAGEQYF. In DNA form, the CDR3 reads TGTGCCAGCAGCTTGGACGGACAGGCAGGAGAGCAGTACTTC.

This clone was seen a few times. The genes are TRBV10-3 and TRBJ1-5, with unresolved D. The CDR3 spans 15 residues. V lost 4 bases, J lost 0 bases, and 10 bases lay in between. Germline lookup yields CDR1 ENHRY and CDR2 SYGVKD. The chain's CDR3 is CAISVSGNSNQPQHF. Here the CDR3 DNA reads TGTGCCATCAGTGTATCAGGAAATAGCAATCAGCCCCAGCATTTT.

This chain links TRBV7-3 with TRBJ2-2, with 16 bases lining up with TRBD2. The V gene end was trimmed by 4 bases and the J gene end by 3 bases; junction bases not matched to a gene: 8. The germline V gene has CDR1 SGHTA and CDR2 FQGTGA. This CDR3 is built from 19 residues. CDR3 sequence: CASSSPRGLAGGDTGELFF. CDR3 coding DNA: TGTGCCAGCAGCTCCCCCCGGGGACTAGCGGGAGGGGACACCGGGGAGCTGTTTTTT.

The rearrangement links TRBV6-1 to TRBJ2-1; TRBD2 matches 11 bases. The CDR3 is 14 amino acids. Germline trimming cut 2 bases from V and 6 bases from J; bases unmatched to any gene: 0. Germline V gene sequence: CDR1 MNHNS, CDR2 SASEGT. CDR3 nucleotides: TGTGCCAGCAGTGAACTAGCGGGAGGCAATGAGCAGTTCTTC. The encoded protein is CASSELAGGNEQFF.

The rearrangement links TRBV5-8 to TRBJ1-1; D remains unclear. The CDR3 has 13 amino acids. V lost 2 bases and J lost 3, with 8 bases in between. Germline-derived CDR1 and CDR2 are SGHTS and YDEGEE. The CDR3 DNA reads as TGTGCCAGCAGCTTCGCACTTTACACTGAAGCTTTCTTT. Its translation: CASSFALYTEAFF.

The gene calls are TRBV13 and TRBJ2-3; TRBD1 matches at 10 bases. With V trimmed by 5 bases and J by 3 bases, 5 bases remained unmatched. The CDR3 sequence is 15 residues long. Germline V gives CDR1 PRHDT, CDR2 FYEKMQ (reference sequence). Here the CDR3 reads CASSPGQGITDTQYF. The CDR3 DNA is TGTGCCAGCAGCCCGGGACAGGGGATAACAGATACGCAGTATTTT.

This chain joins TRBV6-6 and TRBJ1-6; possible D gene TRBD1, 5 bases. The V end was cut by 5 bases, the J end by 6 bases, with 11 bases between. The CDR3 is made up of 14 amino acids. Germline CDR1 reads MNHNY; CDR2 reads SVGAGI (reference sequence). CDR3 nucleotide sequence: TGTGCCAGCAGTAACCCGGGGGGTAATTCACCCCTCCACTTT. Translated, it gives CASSNPGGNSPLHF.

This chain links TRBV12-5 with TRBJ2-2; 9 nucleotides line up with TRBD2. Germline V gives CDR1 LGHNT, CDR2 FRNRAP. CDR3 length equals 16 residues. The V gene end was trimmed by 4 bases and the J gene end by 4 bases; junction bases not matched to a gene: 7. The CDR3 DNA reads TGTGCTAGTGGTTCCAGCGGGGGGTCCCCCACCGGGGAGCTGTTTTTT. It codes for CASGSSGGSPTGELFF.

Only a few counts were recorded for this clone. This rearrangement joins TRBV28 to TRBJ2-2; 10 bases map to TRBD1. The CDR3 has 14 residues. Per the germline V gene, CDR1 is MDHEN and CDR2 is SYDVKM. The V segment lost 7 bases and the J segment 5 bases; nucleotides outside the gene matches: 4. This chain's CDR3 is CASTLDRGTGELFF. CDR3 nucleotides: TGTGCCAGCACCCTGGACAGGGGGACCGGGGAGCTGTTTTTT.

This clone was observed a single time. CDR3 amino acids: CASSEPYRDTQYF. CDR3 nucleotide sequence: TGTGCCAGCAGTGAACCCTATCGCGATACGCAGTATTTT. The rearrangement joins TRBV25-1 to TRBJ2-3; D unresolved. CDR1 MGHDK and CDR2 SYGVNS come from the germline V gene. The CDR3 consists of 13 residues. The V and J ends lost 2 bases and 6 bases respectively, with 9 bases between them.

This clone came up a few times. This chain joins TRBV29-1 and TRBJ1-1; D call uncertain. This CDR3 has 14 amino acids. V shed 3 bases and J shed 1 base, with 12 bases lying between them. The germline V gene encodes CDR1 SQVTM and CDR2 ANQGSEA. The CDR3 region has the DNA TGCAGCGTTGATGGCCAGTTTGGGAACACTGAAGCTTTCTTT. This encodes CSVDGQFGNTEAFF.

The J gene is TRBJ2-1, the V gene TRBV9; 7 bases match TRBD2. Per germline, CDR1 SGDLS and CDR2 YYNGEE. This CDR3 contains 17 residues. V trimming: 4 bases; J trimming: 2 bases; junction bases outside the gene matches: 12. CDR3 coding DNA: TGTGCCAGCAGCCCTGGGGGTGGCGGGGGACCCTACAATGAGCAGTTCTTC. Protein: CASSPGGGGGPYNEQFF.

The rearrangement links TRBV6-5 to TRBJ1-5; 9 bases agree with TRBD1. Germline values: CDR1 MNHEY, CDR2 SVGAGI. CDR3 length: 16 residues. V gave up 2 bases and J gave up 4 bases; unmatched junction bases: 6. The CDR3 bases are TGTGCCAGCAGTTACCCGGGACAGGGCAGAAATCAGCCCCAGCATTTT. This sequence encodes CASSYPGQGRNQPQHF.

This clone was detected a few times. V gene TRBV9 combines with J gene TRBJ1-1, with D perhaps matching TRBD1 (5 bases). CDR3 length: 14 amino acids. The V end was cut by 0 bases, the J end by 11 bases, with 17 bases between. The germline V gene encodes CDR1 SGDLS and CDR2 YYNGEE. DNA for the CDR3: TGTGCCAGCAGCGTAGTGCCCAGGGAGGATCGGGCTTTCTTT. Translated, it gives CASSVVPREDRAFF. Filled out from reference TRBV9 and TRBJ1-1, the complete variable domain reads DSGVTQTPKHLITATGQRVTLRCSPRSGDLSVYWYQQSLDQGLQFLIQYYNGEERAKGNILERFSAQQFPDLHSELNLSSLELGDSALYFCASSVVPREDRAFFGQGTRLTVV.

The rearrangement uses TRBV5-4 and TRBJ2-5, with D unresolved. The CDR3 runs to 13 residues. Germline loops: CDR1 SGHNT, CDR2 YYREEE (reference sequence). The V end was cut by 1 base, the J end by 5 bases, with 9 bases between. The CDR3 region has the DNA TGTGCCAGCAGCTTGATAACGGAGGAGACCCAGTACTTC. Protein product: CASSLITEETQYF.

The V and J genes are TRBV25-1 and TRBJ1-3, with TRBD1 matching over 9 bases. Germline loops: CDR1 MGHDK, CDR2 SYGVNS. This CDR3 contains 14 residues. V dropped 9 bases and J dropped 8; count of bases not matched to a gene: 11. The CDR3 loop reads CARAYRGRSDTIYF. CDR3 nucleotide sequence: TGTGCCAGGGCATACAGGGGGCGATCGGACACCATATATTTT.

The chain carries TRBV30 and TRBJ2-7; TRBD1 aligns across 8 bases. Germline CDR1 GTSNPN, CDR2 SVGIG (reference sequence). Germline trimming cut 1 base from V and 5 bases from J; bases unmatched to any gene: 7. The CDR3 sequence is 14 residues long. DNA of the CDR3: TGTGCCTGGAGTGCGTTTTCAGGGGGCAACGAGCAGTACTTC. This sequence encodes CAWSAFSGGNEQYF.

V gene TRBV29-1 combines with J gene TRBJ2-3, with 12 bases aligning to TRBD2. The CDR3 has 14 amino acids. The junction had 5 bases not matched to a gene; V was cut back by 6 bases and J by 4 bases. Germline CDR1 reads SQVTM; CDR2 reads ANQGSEA. Here the CDR3 reads CSVQLAGGPDTQYF. The CDR3 nucleotides are TGCAGCGTCCAACTAGCGGGGGGCCCAGATACGCAGTATTTT.

The CDR3 reads CASSYGGWGRQETQYF. The CDR3 DNA follows: TGTGCCAGCAGTTACGGAGGGTGGGGGAGGCAAGAGACCCAGTACTTC. J is TRBJ2-5 and V is TRBV6-5, with D possibly being TRBD2 (6 bases). Trimming removed 2 bases from V and 2 bases from J, with 15 bases in between. The V gene's germline CDR1 is MNHEY and CDR2 SVGAGI. This CDR3 region has 16 residues.

The chain is built from TRBV4-3 and TRBJ2-7; 9 positions match TRBD1. Germline CDR1 and CDR2: LGHNA and YSLEER. The ends lost 1 base at V and 0 bases at J; junction bases unmatched: 1. CDR3 length: 15 amino acids. The CDR3 loop reads CASSQAGQGSYEQYF. The CDR3 coding sequence is TGCGCCAGCAGCCAAGCGGGACAGGGCTCCTACGAGCAGTACTTC.

This chain uses TRBV29-1 with TRBJ1-1; no reliable D call. CDR3 length: 15 amino acids. V was pared by 1 base and J by 0 bases, with 12 bases between. Germline V gene lookup returns CDR1 SQVTM and CDR2 ANQGSEA. The CDR3 sequence: CSVEVYGSMNTEAFF. In nucleotides, the CDR3 is TGCAGCGTTGAAGTCTATGGGAGCATGAACACTGAAGCTTTCTTT.

This chain connects TRBV7-3 to TRBJ2-3; 12 bases line up with TRBD2. Trimming cost V 2 bases and J 6 bases; bases outside gene matches: 9. Germline CDR1 and CDR2: SGHTA and FQGTGA. The CDR3 spans 17 residues. The chain's CDR3 is CASSLVGLAGGQDTQYF. The CDR3 nucleotides are TGTGCCAGCAGCTTAGTGGGGCTAGCGGGAGGGCAGGATACGCAGTATTTT.

CDR3 protein: CASSGTGSDEQFF. As DNA, the CDR3 is TGTGCCAGCAGCGGAACAGGGTCAGATGAGCAGTTCTTC. V gene TRBV5-4 combines with J gene TRBJ2-1, with a weak D call TRBD1 (6 bases). V gave up 4 bases and J gave up 8 bases, with 13 bases separating them. Germline CDR1 reads SGHNT; CDR2 reads YYREEE (reference sequence). This CDR3 comprises 13 residues.